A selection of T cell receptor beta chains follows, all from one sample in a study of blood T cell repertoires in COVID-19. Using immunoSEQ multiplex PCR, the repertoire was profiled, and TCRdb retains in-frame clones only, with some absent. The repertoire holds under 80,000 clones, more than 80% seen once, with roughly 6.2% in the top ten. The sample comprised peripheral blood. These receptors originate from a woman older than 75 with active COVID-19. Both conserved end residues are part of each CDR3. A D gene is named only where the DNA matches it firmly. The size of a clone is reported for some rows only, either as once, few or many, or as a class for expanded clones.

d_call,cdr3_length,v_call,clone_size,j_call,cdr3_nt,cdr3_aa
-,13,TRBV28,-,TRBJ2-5,TGTGCCAGCAGTTTCAGGGATCGGGAGACCCAGTACTTC,CASSFRDRETQYF
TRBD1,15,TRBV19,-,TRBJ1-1,TGTGCCAGTAGTATCCAGGGGGGCCTGAACACTGAAGCTTTCTTT,CASSIQGGLNTEAFF
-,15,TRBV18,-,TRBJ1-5,TGTGCCAGCTCACTTCAGGGGTATGGGGGTCAGCCCCAGCATTTT,CASSLQGYGGQPQHF
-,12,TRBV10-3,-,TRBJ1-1,TGTGCCATCAGTGACAACCGGGCTGAAGCTTTCTTT,CAISDNRAEAFF
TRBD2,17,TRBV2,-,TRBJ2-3,TGTGCCAGCAGTGAACTAGCGGGGATTCAATTCACAGATACGCAGTATTTT,CASSELAGIQFTDTQYF
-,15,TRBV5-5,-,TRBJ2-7,TGTGCCAGCAGCTTCCCGGGCAGGGGAATCGACGAGCAGTACTTC,CASSFPGRGIDEQYF
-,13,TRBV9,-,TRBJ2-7,TGTGCCAGCAGCGGGGGCAGAAACTACGAGCAGTACTTC,CASSGGRNYEQYF
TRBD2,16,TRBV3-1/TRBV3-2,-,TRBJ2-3,TGTGCCAGCAGCCAGCCCGGGACTAGAAGGGCAGATACGCAGTATTTT,CASSQPGTRRADTQYF
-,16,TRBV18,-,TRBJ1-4,TGTGCCAGCTCACCCCAGGGTTTTGTGACTAATGAAAAACTGTTTTTT,CASSPQGFVTNEKLFF
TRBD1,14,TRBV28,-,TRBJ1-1,TGTGCCAGCAGAGGGTCAGGGGGCTCCACTGAAGCTTTCTTT,CASRGSGGSTEAFF
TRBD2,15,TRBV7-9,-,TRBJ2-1,TGTGCCAGCAGCCCAGGGACTAGCGGGTACAATGAGCAGTTCTTC,CASSPGTSGYNEQFF
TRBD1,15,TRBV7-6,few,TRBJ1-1,TGTGCCAGCAGCGTGGGGACAGGGGTGAACACTGAAGCTTTCTTT,CASSVGTGVNTEAFF
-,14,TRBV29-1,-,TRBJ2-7,TGCAGCGTTGAAGGATCGGGGGGCTGGTACGAGCAGTACTTC,CSVEGSGGWYEQYF
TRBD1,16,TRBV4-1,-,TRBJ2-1,TGCGCCAGCAGCCTAAACCCGGGACAGGGGCCTGGTGAGCAGTTCTTC,CASSLNPGQGPGEQFF
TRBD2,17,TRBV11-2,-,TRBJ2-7,TGTGCCAGCAGCTTAGACCTGGCTAGCGGGAGTAGTCGCGAGCAGTACTTC,CASSLDLASGSSREQYF
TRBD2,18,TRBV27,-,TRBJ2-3,TGTGCCAGCAGTTTAGATGGACTAGCGGGAGCGATTGGAGATACGCAGTATTTT,CASSLDGLAGAIGDTQYF
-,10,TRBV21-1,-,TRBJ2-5,TGTGCCATCTTTAAAGAGACCCAGTACTTC,CAIFKETQYF
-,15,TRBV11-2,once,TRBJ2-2,TGTGCCAGCAGCGAAGACGGAGGGCCGGGCGGGGAGCTGTTTTTT,CASSEDGGPGGELFF
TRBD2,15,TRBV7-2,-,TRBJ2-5,TGTGCCAGCAGCTTAGGAGCGGGAGGGCGAGAGACCCAGTACTTC,CASSLGAGGRETQYF
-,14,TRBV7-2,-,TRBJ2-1,TGTGCCAGCAGCCCTGACTACGGTTCCAATGAGCAGTTCTTC,CASSPDYGSNEQFF
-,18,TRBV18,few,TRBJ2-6,TGTGCCAGCTCACCAAAAAAACGGGGAAGCGCGGGGGCCAACGTCCTGACTTTC,CASSPKKRGSAGANVLTF
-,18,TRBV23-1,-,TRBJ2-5,TGCGCCAGCAGTCTGACCGGGGACAAGTTACCCCAGGGGGAGACCCAGTACTTC,CASSLTGDKLPQGETQYF
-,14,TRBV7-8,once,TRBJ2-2,TGTGCCAGCAGCTTGGGCAGACACACCGGGGAGCTGTTTTTT,CASSLGRHTGELFF
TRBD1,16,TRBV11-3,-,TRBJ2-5,TGTGCCAGCAGCTTAGGTGGGACAGGGCCCCAAGAGACCCAGTACTTC,CASSLGGTGPQETQYF
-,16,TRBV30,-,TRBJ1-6,TGTGCCTGGAGTGTAGGACTCGATCGAGCCTATTCACCCCTCCACTTT,CAWSVGLDRAYSPLHF
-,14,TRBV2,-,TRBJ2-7,TGTGCCAGCAGTGATCGACGGACTGTCGGCGAGCAGTACTTC,CASSDRRTVGEQYF
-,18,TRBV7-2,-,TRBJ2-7,TGTGCCAGCAGCTTCGGCGACTTGGGGATGGGGCACCCAAGTGAGCAGTACTTC,CASSFGDLGMGHPSEQYF
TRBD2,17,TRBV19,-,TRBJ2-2,TGTGCCAGTAGTATGGGACTAGCGGGAGCGAACACCGGGGAGCTGTTTTTT,CASSMGLAGANTGELFF
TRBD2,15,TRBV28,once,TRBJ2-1,TGTGCCAGCAGTTTAGCGGGAGGGCCCTCCAATGAGCAGTTCTTC,CASSLAGGPSNEQFF
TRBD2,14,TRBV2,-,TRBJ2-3,TGTGCCAGCAGACCGGGACTAAGCACAGATACGCAGTATTTT,CASRPGLSTDTQYF
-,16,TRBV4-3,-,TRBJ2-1,TGCGCCAGCAGCCAAACCGGGACATTGTACTTCAATGAGCAGTTCTTC,CASSQTGTLYFNEQFF
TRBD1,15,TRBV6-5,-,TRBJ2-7,TGTGCCAGCAGTTACGAGGCAGGGGGCCTCTACGAGCAGTACTTC,CASSYEAGGLYEQYF
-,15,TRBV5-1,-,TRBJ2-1,TGCGCCAGCAGCCTCGGCGCAGGGGCAAACAATGAGCAGTTCTTC,CASSLGAGANNEQFF
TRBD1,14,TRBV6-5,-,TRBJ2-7,TGTGCCAGCAGTTCTGGACAGGGGGCGGGTGAGCAGTACTTC,CASSSGQGAGEQYF
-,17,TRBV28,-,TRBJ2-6,TGTGCCAGCAATGAAGTGAACAGGGCCTCTGGGGCCAACGTCCTGACTTTC,CASNEVNRASGANVLTF
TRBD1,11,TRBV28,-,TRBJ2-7,TGTGCCAGCCGACAGGGTAACGAGCAGTACTTC,CASRQGNEQYF
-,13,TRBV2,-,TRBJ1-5,TGTGCCAGCAGTGACTCCGGCAATCAGCCCCAGCATTTT,CASSDSGNQPQHF
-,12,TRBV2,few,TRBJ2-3,TGTGCCAGCAGATTAGGGGGAGGGCCTTCGTATTTT,CASRLGGGPSYF
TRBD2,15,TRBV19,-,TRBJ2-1,TGTGCCACTAAGTGGGGCGGGAGTGGAGTGAATGAGCAGTTCTTC,CATKWGGSGVNEQFF
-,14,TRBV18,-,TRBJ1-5,TGTGCCAGCTCACCAGAGGGAAATTATCAGCCCCAGCATTTT,CASSPEGNYQPQHF
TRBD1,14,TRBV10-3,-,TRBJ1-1,TGTGCCATCAGCGGACAGGACACACACACTGAAGCTTTCTTT,CAISGQDTHTEAFF
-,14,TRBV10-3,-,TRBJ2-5,TGTGCCATCAGGGATGAGGGCGGGCGAGAGACCCAGTACTTC,CAIRDEGGRETQYF
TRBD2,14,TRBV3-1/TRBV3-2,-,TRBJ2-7,TGTGCCAGCAGCCCTCCAGGGAGGGCCGACGAGCAGTACTTC,CASSPPGRADEQYF
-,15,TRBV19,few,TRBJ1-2,TGTGCCAGTAGATTCCCTTTAGGGGCTGGCTATGGCTACACCTTC,CASRFPLGAGYGYTF
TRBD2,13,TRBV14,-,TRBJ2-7,TGTGCCAGCAGCCAAGTACGATCCGGGAGGTCGCACTTC,CASSQVRSGRSHF
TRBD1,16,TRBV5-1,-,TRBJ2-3,TGCGCCAGCAGATTGGATCCCGGGACAGGGGCAGATACGCAGTATTTT,CASRLDPGTGADTQYF
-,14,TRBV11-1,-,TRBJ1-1,TGTGCCAGCACCTCACAGGGCTCGAACACTGAAGCTTTCTTT,CASTSQGSNTEAFF
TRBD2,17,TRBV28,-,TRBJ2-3,TGTGCCAGCAGCGTCCGATGGATGGGAGGGCTTTCAGATACGCAGTATTTT,CASSVRWMGGLSDTQYF
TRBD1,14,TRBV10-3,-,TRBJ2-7,TGTGCCATCAGTCGGACAGGGGTAAACTACGAGCAGTACTTC,CAISRTGVNYEQYF
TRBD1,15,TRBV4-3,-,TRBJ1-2,TGCGCCAGCAGCCAAGCTACAGGGGAAAACTATGGCTACACCTTC,CASSQATGENYGYTF
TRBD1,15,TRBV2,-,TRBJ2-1,TGTGCCAGCAGCGAGCGGACAGGGAGTTACAATGAGCAGTTCTTC,CASSERTGSYNEQFF
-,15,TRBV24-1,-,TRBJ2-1,TGTGCCACCAGTGACCCGCCCCAGGGGTACAATGAGCAGTTCTTC,CATSDPPQGYNEQFF